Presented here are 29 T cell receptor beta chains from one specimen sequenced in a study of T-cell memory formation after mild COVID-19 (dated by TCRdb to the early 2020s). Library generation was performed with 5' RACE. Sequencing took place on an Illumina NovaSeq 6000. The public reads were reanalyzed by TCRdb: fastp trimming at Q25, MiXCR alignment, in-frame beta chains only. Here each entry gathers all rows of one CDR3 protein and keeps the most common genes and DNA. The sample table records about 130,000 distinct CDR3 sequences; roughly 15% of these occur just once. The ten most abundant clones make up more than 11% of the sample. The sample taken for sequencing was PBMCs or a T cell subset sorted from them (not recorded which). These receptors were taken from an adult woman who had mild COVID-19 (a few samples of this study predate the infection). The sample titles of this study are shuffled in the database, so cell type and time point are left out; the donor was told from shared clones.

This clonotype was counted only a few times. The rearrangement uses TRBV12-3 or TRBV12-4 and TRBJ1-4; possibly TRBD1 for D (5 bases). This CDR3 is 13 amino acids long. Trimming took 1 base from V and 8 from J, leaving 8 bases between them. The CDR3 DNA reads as TGTGCCAGCAGTTTAGGACAGAGAGAAAAACTGTTTTTT. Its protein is CASSLGQREKLFF.

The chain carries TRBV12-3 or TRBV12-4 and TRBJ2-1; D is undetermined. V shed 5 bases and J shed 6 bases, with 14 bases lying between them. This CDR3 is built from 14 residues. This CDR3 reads CASSVSSVVNEQFF. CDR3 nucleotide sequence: TGTGCCAGCAGTGTAAGTTCAGTGGTCAATGAGCAGTTCTTC.

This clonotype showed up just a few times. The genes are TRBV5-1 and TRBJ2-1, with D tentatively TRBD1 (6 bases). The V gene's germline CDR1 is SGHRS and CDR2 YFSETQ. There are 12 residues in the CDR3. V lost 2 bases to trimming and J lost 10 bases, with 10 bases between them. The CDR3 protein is CASSFRGWEQFF. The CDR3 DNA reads TGCGCCAGCAGCTTCAGGGGTTGGGAGCAGTTCTTC.

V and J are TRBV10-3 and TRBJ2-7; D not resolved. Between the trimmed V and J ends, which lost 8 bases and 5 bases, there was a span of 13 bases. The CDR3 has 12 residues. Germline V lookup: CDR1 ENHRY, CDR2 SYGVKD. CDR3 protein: CAIYHGPNEQYF. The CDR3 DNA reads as TGTGCCATCTACCACGGCCCCAACGAGCAGTACTTC.

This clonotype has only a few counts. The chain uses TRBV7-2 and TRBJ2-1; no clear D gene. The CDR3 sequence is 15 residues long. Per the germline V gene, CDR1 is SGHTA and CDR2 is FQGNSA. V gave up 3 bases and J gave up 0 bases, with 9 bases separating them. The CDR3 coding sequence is TGTGCCAGCAGCTTTCAATGGGGCTCCTACAATGAGCAGTTCTTC. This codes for CASSFQWGSYNEQFF.

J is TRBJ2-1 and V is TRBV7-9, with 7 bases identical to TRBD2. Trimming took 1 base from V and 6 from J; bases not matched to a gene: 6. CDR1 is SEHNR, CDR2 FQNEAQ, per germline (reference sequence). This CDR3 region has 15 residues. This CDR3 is CASSLERLAVNEQFF. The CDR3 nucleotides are TGTGCCAGCAGCTTAGAGAGGCTAGCGGTCAATGAGCAGTTCTTC.

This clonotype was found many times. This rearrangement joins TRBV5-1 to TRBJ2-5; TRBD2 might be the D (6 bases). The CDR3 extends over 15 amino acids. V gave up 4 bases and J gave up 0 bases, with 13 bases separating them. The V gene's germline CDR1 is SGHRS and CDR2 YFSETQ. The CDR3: CASSQGLANQETQYF. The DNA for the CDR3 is TGCGCCAGCAGCCAGGGACTGGCTAACCAAGAGACCCAGTACTTC.

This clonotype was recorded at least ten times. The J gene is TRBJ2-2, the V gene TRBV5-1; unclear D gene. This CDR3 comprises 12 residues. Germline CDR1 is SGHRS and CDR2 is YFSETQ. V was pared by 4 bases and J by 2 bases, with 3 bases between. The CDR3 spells CASSINTGELFF. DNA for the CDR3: TGCGCCAGCAGCATAAACACCGGGGAGCTGTTTTTT.

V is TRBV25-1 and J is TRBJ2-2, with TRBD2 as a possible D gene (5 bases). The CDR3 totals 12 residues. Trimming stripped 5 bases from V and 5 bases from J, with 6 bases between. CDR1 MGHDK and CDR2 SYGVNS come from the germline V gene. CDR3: CASSWETGELFF. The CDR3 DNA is TGTGCCAGCAGTTGGGAGACCGGGGAGCTGTTTTTT.

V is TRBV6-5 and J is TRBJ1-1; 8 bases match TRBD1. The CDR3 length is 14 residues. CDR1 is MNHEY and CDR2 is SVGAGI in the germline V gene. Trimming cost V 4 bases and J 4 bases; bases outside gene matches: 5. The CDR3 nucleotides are TGTGCCAGCAGTTTCGGACAGGGTCCCACTGAAGCTTTCTTT. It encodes CASSFGQGPTEAFF.

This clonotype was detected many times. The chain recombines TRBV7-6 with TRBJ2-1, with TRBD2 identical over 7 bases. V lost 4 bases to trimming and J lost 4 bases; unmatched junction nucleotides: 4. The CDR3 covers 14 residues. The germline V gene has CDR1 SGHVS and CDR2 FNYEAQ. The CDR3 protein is CASSWGGYYNEQFF. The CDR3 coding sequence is TGTGCCAGCAGCTGGGGAGGGTATTACAATGAGCAGTTCTTC.

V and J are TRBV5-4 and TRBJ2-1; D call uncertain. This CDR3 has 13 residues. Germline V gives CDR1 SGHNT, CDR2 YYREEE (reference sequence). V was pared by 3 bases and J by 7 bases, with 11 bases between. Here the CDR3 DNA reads TGTGCCAGCAGCTGGGCCGCAACTAATGAGCAGTTCTTC. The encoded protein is CASSWAATNEQFF.

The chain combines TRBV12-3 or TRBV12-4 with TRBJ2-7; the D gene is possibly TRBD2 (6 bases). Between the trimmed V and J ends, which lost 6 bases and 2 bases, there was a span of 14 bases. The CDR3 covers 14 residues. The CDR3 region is CASSRTIGAYEQYF. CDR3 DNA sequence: TGTGCCAGCAGCCGGACTATTGGGGCCTACGAGCAGTACTTC.

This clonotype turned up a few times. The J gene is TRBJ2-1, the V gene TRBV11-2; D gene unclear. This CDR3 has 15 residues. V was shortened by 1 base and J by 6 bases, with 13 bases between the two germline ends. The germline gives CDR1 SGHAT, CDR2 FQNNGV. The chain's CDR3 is CASSLGRLGRNEQFF. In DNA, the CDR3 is TGTGCCAGCAGCTTAGGTAGGCTCGGCCGCAATGAGCAGTTCTTC.

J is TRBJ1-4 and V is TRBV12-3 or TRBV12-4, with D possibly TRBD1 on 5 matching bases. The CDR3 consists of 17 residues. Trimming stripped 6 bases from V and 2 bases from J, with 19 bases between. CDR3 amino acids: CASSLVRAAGTNEKLFF. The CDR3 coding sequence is TGTGCCAGCAGCCTTGTCAGGGCGGCGGGCACTAATGAAAAACTGTTTTTT.

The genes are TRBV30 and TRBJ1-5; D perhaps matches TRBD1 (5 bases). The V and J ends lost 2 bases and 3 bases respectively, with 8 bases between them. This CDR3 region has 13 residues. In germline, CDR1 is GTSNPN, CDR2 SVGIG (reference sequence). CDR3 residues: CAWSPGSNQPQHF. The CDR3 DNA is TGTGCCTGGAGTCCAGGGTCCAATCAGCCCCAGCATTTT. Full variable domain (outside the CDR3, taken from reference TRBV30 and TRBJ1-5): SQTIHQWPATLVQPVGSPLSLECTVEGTSNPNLYWYRQAAGRGLQLLFYSVGIGQISSEVPQNLSASRPQDRQFILSSKKLLLSDSGFYLCAWSPGSNQPQHFGDGTRLSIL.

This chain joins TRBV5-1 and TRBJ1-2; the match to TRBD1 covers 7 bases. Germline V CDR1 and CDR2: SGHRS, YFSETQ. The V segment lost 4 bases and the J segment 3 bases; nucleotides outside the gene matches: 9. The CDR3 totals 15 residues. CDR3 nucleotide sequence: TGCGCCAGCAGCGAAACAGGGGCGGTGGACTATGGCTACACCTTC. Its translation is CASSETGAVDYGYTF.

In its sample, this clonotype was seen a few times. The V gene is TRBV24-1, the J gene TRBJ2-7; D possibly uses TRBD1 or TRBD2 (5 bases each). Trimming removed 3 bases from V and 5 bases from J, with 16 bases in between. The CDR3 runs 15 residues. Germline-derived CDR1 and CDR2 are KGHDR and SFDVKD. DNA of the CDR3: TGTGCCACCAGTGATGCCGGGCTTCGAGGGGACGAGCAGTACTTC. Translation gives CATSDAGLRGDEQYF.

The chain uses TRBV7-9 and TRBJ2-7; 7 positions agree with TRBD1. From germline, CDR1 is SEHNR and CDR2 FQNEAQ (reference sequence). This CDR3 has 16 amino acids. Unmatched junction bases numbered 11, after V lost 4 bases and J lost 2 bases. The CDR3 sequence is CASSSRQGLETYEQYF. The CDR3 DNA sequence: TGTGCCAGCAGCTCGAGACAGGGTTTGGAAACCTACGAGCAGTACTTC.

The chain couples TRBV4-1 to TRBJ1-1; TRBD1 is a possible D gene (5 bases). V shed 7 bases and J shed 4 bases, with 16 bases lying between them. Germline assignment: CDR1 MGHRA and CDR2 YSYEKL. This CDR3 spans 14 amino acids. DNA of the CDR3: TGCGCCAGCACCCAGGGTGAGTGGCGCACTGAAGCTTTCTTT. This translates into CASTQGEWRTEAFF.

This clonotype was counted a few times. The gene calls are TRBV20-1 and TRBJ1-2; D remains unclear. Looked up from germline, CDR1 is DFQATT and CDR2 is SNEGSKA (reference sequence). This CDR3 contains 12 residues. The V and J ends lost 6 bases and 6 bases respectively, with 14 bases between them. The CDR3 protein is CSAKTRQDGYTF. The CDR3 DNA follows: TGCAGTGCAAAGACTAGGCAGGATGGCTACACCTTC.

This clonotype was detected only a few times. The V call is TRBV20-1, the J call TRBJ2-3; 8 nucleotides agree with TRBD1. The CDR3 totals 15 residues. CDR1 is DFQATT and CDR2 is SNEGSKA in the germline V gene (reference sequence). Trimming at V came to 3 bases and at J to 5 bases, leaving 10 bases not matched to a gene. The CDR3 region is CSASDAAGGIDTQYF. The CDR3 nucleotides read TGCAGTGCTAGTGATGCGGCAGGGGGCATAGATACGCAGTATTTT.

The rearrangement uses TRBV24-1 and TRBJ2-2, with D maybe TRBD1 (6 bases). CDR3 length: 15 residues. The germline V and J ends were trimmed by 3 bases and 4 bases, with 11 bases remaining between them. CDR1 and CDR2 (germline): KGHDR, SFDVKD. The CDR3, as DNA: TGTGCCACCAGTGATACTGGACAGTCCACCGGGGAGCTGTTTTTT. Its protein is CATSDTGQSTGELFF.

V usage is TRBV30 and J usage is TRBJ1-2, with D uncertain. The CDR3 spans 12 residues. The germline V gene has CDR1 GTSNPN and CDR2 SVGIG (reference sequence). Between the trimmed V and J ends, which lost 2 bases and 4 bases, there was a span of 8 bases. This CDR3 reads CAWSRAAYGYTF. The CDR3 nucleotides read TGTGCCTGGAGTCGCGCAGCCTATGGCTACACCTTC.

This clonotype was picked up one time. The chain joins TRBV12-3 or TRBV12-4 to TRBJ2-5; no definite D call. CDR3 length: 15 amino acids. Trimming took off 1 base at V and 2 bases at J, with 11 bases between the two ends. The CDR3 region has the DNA TGTGCCAGCAGTTTAGGTTTGGCAAGGCAAGAGACCCAGTACTTC. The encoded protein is CASSLGLARQETQYF.

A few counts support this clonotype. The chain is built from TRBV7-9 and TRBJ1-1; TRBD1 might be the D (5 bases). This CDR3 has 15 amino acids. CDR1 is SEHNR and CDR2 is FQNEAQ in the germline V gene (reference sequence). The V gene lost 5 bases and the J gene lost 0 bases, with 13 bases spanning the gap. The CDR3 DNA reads TGTGCCAGCAGCATACTTGGACATCTGAACACTGAAGCTTTCTTT. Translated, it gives CASSILGHLNTEAFF.

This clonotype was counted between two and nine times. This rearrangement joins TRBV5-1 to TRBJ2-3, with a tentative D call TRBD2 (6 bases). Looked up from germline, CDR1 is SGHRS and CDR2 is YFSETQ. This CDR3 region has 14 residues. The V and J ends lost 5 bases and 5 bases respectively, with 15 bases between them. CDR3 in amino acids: CASSWGTAVDTQYF. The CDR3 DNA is TGCGCCAGCAGTTGGGGGACTGCGGTAGATACGCAGTATTTT.

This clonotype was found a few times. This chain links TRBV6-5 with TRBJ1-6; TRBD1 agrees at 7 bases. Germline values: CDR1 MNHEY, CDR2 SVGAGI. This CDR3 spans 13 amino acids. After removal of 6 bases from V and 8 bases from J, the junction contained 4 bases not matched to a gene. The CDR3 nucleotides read TGTGCCAGCAGCAGGGGGTTGGATTCACCCCTCCACTTT. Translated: CASSRGLDSPLHF.

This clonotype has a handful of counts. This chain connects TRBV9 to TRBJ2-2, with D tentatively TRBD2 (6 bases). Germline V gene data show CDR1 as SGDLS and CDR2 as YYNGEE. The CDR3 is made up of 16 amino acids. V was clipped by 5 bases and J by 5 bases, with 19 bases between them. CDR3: CASRPEEGKSTGELFF. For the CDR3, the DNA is TGTGCCAGCAGGCCAGAGGAGGGAAAATCTACCGGGGAGCTGTTTTTT. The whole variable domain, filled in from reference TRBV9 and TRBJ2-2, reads DSGVTQTPKHLITATGQRVTLRCSPRSGDLSVYWYQQSLDQGLQFLIQYYNGEERAKGNILERFSAQQFPDLHSELNLSSLELGDSALYFCASRPEEGKSTGELFFGEGSRLTVL.